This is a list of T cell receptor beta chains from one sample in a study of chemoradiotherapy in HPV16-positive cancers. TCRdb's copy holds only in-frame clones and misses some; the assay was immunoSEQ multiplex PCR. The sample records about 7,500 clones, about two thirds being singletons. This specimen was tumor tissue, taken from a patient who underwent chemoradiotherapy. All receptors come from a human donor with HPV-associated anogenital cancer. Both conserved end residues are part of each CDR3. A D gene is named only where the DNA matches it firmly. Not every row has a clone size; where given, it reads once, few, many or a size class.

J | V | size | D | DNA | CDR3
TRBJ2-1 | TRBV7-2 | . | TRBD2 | TGTGCCAGCAGCTTTAAGGCGGGAGGGGGGGGTGAGCAGTTCTTC | CASSFKAGGGGEQFF
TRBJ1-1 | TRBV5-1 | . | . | TGCGCCAGCAGCTTAACATGGGGCGGCACTGAAGCTTTCTTT | CASSLTWGGTEAFF
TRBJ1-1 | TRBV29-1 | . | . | TGCAGCGTCTTGGGCGGACGGAGCACTGAAGCTTTCTTT | CSVLGGRSTEAFF
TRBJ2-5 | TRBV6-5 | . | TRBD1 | TGTGCCAGCAAACGACCGGACAGGGGCCAAGAGACCCAGTACTTC | CASKRPDRGQETQYF
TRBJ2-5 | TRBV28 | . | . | TGTGCCAGCAGGCCCCGCTCAGGGACGGGCCAGTACTTC | CASRPRSGTGQYF
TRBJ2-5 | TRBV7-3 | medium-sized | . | TGTGCCAGCAGCTTCTGGGGACTTCAAGAGACCCAGTACTTC | CASSFWGLQETQYF
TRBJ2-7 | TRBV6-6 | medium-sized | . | TGTGCCAGCAGTTCTAGGACCTACGAGCAGTACTTC | CASSSRTYEQYF
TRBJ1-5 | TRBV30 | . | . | TGTGCCTGGAGCCCCCCTAGTTCGGTTCGTCAGCCCCAGCATTTT | CAWSPPSSVRQPQHF
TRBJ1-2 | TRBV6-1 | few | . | TGTGCCAGCAGTGAAGGGGCGTATGGCTACACCTTC | CASSEGAYGYTF
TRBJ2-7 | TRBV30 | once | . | TGTGCCTGGAGTGTAAGTAGCGTCGAGCAGTACTTC | CAWSVSSVEQYF
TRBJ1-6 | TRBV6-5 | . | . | TGTGCCAGCAGTTGGGCAGATTCCTCACCCCTCCACTTT | CASSWADSSPLHF
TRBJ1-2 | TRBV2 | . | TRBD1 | TGTGCCAACCTAATCGGGACAGGGGAGGCCGGCTACACCTTC | CANLIGTGEAGYTF
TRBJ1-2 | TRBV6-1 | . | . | TGTGCCGTAAGCATATTTAACTATGGCTACACCTTC | CAVSIFNYGYTF
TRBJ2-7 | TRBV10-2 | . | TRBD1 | TGCGCCAGCAGTGACCGGCGGACAGGCGGAGACTACGAGCAGTACTTC | CASSDRRTGGDYEQYF
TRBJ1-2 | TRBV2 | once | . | TGTGCCAGCAGGGCAGGGAGTTCACGTGGCTACACCTTC | CASRAGSSRGYTF
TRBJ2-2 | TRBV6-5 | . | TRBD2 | TGTGCCAGCAGTTTAGCGGGGGGGCCTCCCGGGGAGCTGTTTTTT | CASSLAGGPPGELFF
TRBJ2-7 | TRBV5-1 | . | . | TGCGCCAGCAGCCCCGGACTGTCCTGGGACGAGCAGTACTTC | CASSPGLSWDEQYF
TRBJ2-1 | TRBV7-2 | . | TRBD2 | TGTGCCAGCAGCTTGACTAGCGGGAATTTAGGTGAGCAGTTCTTC | CASSLTSGNLGEQFF
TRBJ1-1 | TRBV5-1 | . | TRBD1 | TGCGCCAGCAGCTGGGGGCTAACAGGGGCCGAAGCTTTCTTT | CASSWGLTGAEAFF
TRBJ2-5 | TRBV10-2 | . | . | TGCGCCAGCATGGGGGGCACTTTTGCGTCCCAAGAGACCCAGTACTTC | CASMGGTFASQETQYF
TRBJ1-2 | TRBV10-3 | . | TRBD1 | TGTGCCATCAGTAGGCAGGGGGGCTATGGCTACACCTTC | CAISRQGGYGYTF
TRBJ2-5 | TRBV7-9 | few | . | TGTGCCAGCAGCTCCGCCAGGGGTGGAGGCCAGGGGACCCAGTACTTC | CASSSARGGGQGTQYF
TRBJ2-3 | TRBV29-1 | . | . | TGCAGCGTTGGGAGCACAGATACGCAGTATTTT | CSVGSTDTQYF
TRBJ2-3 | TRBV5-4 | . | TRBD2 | TGTGCCAGCAGCTCGACTAGCGGAGTCACAGATACGCAGTATTTT | CASSSTSGVTDTQYF
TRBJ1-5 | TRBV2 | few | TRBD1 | TGTGCCAGCAGTAGCGGACAGGCCAACAATCAGCCCCAGCATTTT | CASSSGQANNQPQHF
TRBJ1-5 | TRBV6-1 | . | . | TGTGCCAGCAGTGACGGGGACGGGGCTCAGCCCCAGCATTTT | CASSDGDGAQPQHF
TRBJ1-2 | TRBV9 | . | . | TGTGCCAGCAGCGTAGGGCCTCAGGGCTATGGCTACACCTTC | CASSVGPQGYGYTF
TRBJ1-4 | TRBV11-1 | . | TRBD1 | TGTGCCAGCACCCGGACAGGGGATGAAAAACTGTTTTTT | CASTRTGDEKLFF
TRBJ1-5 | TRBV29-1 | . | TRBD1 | TGCAGCGTTGAAGGCGGACAGGGGGGGGATAGCAATCAGCCCCAGCATTTT | CSVEGGQGGDSNQPQHF
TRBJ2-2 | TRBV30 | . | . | TGTGCCTGGAGTGTACAGGGTGACCGGGAGCTGTTTTTT | CAWSVQGDRELFF
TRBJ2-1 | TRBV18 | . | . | TGTGCCAGCTCACCAGACAGCAATGAGCAGTTCTTC | CASSPDSNEQFF
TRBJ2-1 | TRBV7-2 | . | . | TGTGCCAGCAGCTTACGAGAGAGTTGGGAGCAGTTCTTC | CASSLRESWEQFF
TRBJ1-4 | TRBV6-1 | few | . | TGTGCCAGCAGTGAAGTTGTCAGGGTCTATGAAAAACTGTTTTTT | CASSEVVRVYEKLFF
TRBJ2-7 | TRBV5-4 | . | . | TGTGCCAGCAGCTTGAGTATAGCCTCCTACGAGCAGTACTTC | CASSLSIASYEQYF
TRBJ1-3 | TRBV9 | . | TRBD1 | TGTGCCAGCAGCGTAGAACAGGGGGGAAACACCATATATTTT | CASSVEQGGNTIYF
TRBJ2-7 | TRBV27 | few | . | TGTGCCAGCAGTTTACTGGGTTCTGGAGCGGCAACCGGCGAGCAGTACTTC | CASSLLGSGAATGEQYF
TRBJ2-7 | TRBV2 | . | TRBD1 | TGTGCCAGCAGCCAAGGGCAGGACAGGTCCTACGAGCAGTACTTC | CASSQGQDRSYEQYF
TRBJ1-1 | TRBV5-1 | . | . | TGCGCCAGCAGCATCGTCGGCTACCAGGGCGCCGTAGCTTTCTTT | CASSIVGYQGAVAFF
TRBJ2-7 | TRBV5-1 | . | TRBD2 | TGCGCCAGCCGCTTGGGAGCGGGAGTCGTCGAGCAGTACTTC | CASRLGAGVVEQYF
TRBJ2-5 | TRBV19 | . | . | TGTGCCAGTAGTATAGGCCCTAGCCAGGGGGAGACCCAGTACTTC | CASSIGPSQGETQYF
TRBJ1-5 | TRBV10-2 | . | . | TGCGCCAGCAGTGAGTGGGGCGAGGGGGGTAGCAATCAGCCCCAGCATTTT | CASSEWGEGGSNQPQHF
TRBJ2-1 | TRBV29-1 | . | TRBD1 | TGCAGCGTCGGCCGGACAGGGGGAGGTAATGAGCAGTTCTTC | CSVGRTGGGNEQFF
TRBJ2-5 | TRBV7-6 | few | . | TGTGCCAGCAGCTCGGGACATTCCCAAGAGACCCAGTACTTC | CASSSGHSQETQYF
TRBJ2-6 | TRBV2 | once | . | TGTGCCAGCAGTGAAAAGGGTGGCTCTGGGGCCAACGTCCTGACTTTC | CASSEKGGSGANVLTF
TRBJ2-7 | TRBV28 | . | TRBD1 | TGTGCCAGCGAGGGGACAGGGGGTGGCCACGAGCAGTACTTC | CASEGTGGGHEQYF
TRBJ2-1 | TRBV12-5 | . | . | TGTGCTAGTGGTTTGGTTCAGCCAGGGGTCGATGAGCAGTTCTTC | CASGLVQPGVDEQFF